This record covers a single T cell receptor (beta chain). V was cut by 3 bases and J by 5 bases, with 19 bases left in between. Germline CDR1 reads SQVTM; CDR2 reads ANQGSEA. The CDR3 has 15 residues. This sample stems from a study of patients and donors after allogeneic stem cell transplantation. TCRdb reanalysed the RT-PCR reads using MiXCR and keeps one entry per CDR3 protein. The table has approximately 60,000 distinct CDR3 sequences, more than 10% seen once; the top ten hold approximately 33%. This TCR came from a human donor who was either an allogeneic HSCT recipient or a stem cell or donor lymphocyte infusion donor (not recorded which). It is not recorded whose cells these are; they may come from a transplant donor. Sequenced: blood, either unsorted or a sorted T cell fraction (not recorded which). The chain combines TRBV29-1 with TRBJ2-5; maybe TRBD2 (6 bases). The CDR3 nucleotides read TGCAGCGTTGATGGATGGAGGCGGGATGCGGAGACCCAGTACTTC. This translates into CSVDGWRRDAETQYF.